These 9 T cell receptor beta chains came from one sample sequenced in a study of shared clonotypes between healthy human individuals. The table came from immunoSEQ multiplex PCR; TCRdb's copy has only in-frame clones and leaves some out. The sample records around 1.1 million clones, around 78% being singletons. Sequencing was carried out using memory CD4+ T cells from PBMCs. The subset here: CD45RA-negative fraction. Receptors were obtained from a man in his late teens or twenties in good health. Some clones in this sample may be carry-over from other donors' samples.

The chain carries TRBV7-2 and TRBJ2-1; 7 bases match TRBD2. The CDR3 consists of 15 residues. The trim removed 2 bases at V and 2 bases at J, leaving 3 bases unmatched. From germline, CDR1 is SGHTA and CDR2 FQGNSA. CDR3 sequence: CASSLSGMPYNEQFF. The CDR3 DNA reads as TGTGCCAGCAGCTTAAGCGGGATGCCCTACAATGAGCAGTTCTTC.

The CDR3 DNA reads as TGCGCCAGCAGCTTGGCCTGGACAGCCTCCAATGAAAAACTGTTTTTT. Amino acids: CASSLAWTASNEKLFF. J is TRBJ1-4 and V is TRBV5-1, with TRBD1 as a possible D gene (6 bases). The germline gives CDR1 SGHRS, CDR2 YFSETQ. V dropped 0 bases and J dropped 5 bases, with 14 bases sitting between them. The CDR3 has 16 amino acids.

The rearrangement links TRBV18 to TRBJ1-3; D is undetermined. CDR3 size: 16 residues. V was pared by 0 bases and J by 0 bases, with 9 bases between. Germline-derived CDR1 and CDR2 are KGHSH and LQKENI. The CDR3 is CASSPPSLSSGNTIYF. The CDR3 DNA is TGTGCCAGCTCACCACCCTCCTTGAGCTCTGGAAACACCATATATTTT.

The chain is built from TRBV6-1 and TRBJ2-3; 8 nucleotides agree with TRBD1. The CDR3 runs to 15 residues. Per germline, CDR1 MNHNS and CDR2 SASEGT. V lost 5 bases to trimming and J lost 0 bases; unmatched junction nucleotides: 4. The CDR3 loop is CASSSGQVSTDTQYF. CDR3 in DNA: TGTGCCAGCAGTTCGGGACAGGTTAGCACAGATACGCAGTATTTT.

The chain is built from TRBV4-2 and TRBJ2-1; 9 nucleotides match TRBD2. With 0 bases clipped from V and 7 bases from J, the junction kept 7 bases outside the gene matches. Germline V gene lookup returns CDR1 LGHNA and CDR2 YNFKEQ. The CDR3 runs 16 residues. CDR3 amino acids: CASSQEGGRAGNEQFF. In nucleotides, the CDR3 is TGTGCCAGCAGCCAAGAAGGCGGGAGGGCCGGGAATGAGCAGTTCTTC.

With regard to this clone: This specimen includes other DNA sequences encoding the same CDR3. This chain uses TRBV7-7 with TRBJ2-3; D is ambiguous. The ends were cut back, 1 base at V and 2 bases at J, with 4 bases in the middle. The CDR3 runs 13 residues. CDR1 and CDR2 from the germline V gene are SSHAT and FNYEAQ (reference sequence). The CDR3 sequence is CASSLGLTDTQYF. The CDR3 DNA sequence: TGTGCCAGCAGCTTAGGCCTCACAGATACGCAGTATTTT.

This chain links TRBV29-1 with TRBJ2-1; tentatively, D is TRBD2 (6 bases). The germline V and J ends were trimmed by 3 bases and 4 bases, with 13 bases remaining between them. The V gene's germline CDR1 is SQVTM and CDR2 ANQGSEA. There are 14 residues in the CDR3. DNA of the CDR3: TGCAGCGTTGATCGGCGGGATGGATACAATGAGCAGTTCTTC. This gives the protein CSVDRRDGYNEQFF.

The V call is TRBV4-1, the J call TRBJ2-3; 13 bases are shared with TRBD2. This CDR3 spans 18 amino acids. Germline values: CDR1 MGHRA, CDR2 YSYEKL. The V and J ends lost 0 bases and 3 bases, in that order; junction bases with no gene match: 6. The CDR3 region has the DNA TGCGCCAGCAGCCAAGATGGGGGACTAGCGGGAACGACAGATACGCAGTATTTT. Amino acid sequence: CASSQDGGLAGTTDTQYF.

This clone was counted ten times or more. The chain recombines TRBV2 with TRBJ2-3; 10 bases align to TRBD2. V shed 10 bases, J shed 0 bases, and the junction held 4 bases outside the gene matches. Germline CDR1 and CDR2: SNHLY and FYNNEI. The CDR3 covers 14 residues. The CDR3 reads CATRLAGSTDTQYF. Written as DNA, the CDR3 is TGTGCCACCCGACTAGCGGGCAGCACAGATACGCAGTATTTT.